This TCR beta chain derives from a study of T cell repertoires in cytomegalovirus infection. TCRdb analysed the reads with MiXCR anew, one entry per CDR3 protein. The sample includes some 700,000 distinct CDR3 sequences, approximately 33% seen only once; the top ten take roughly 20%. The V end lost 0 bases, the J end lost 2 bases, and 11 bases lay between the germline ends. From germline, CDR1 is MGHRA and CDR2 YSYEKL. This CDR3 comprises 15 residues. On this clonotype: Its antigen is unidentified.

Source: cultured PBMCs, taken from culture after CMV antigen stimulation. The chain employs TRBV4-1 and TRBJ2-7; D remains ambiguous. This sequence was found in a human donor in good health (CMV status not recorded). Some clones in this sample may be carry-over from other donors' samples. CDR3 amino acids: CASSQDPGQTYEQYF. CDR3 in DNA: TGCGCCAGCAGCCAAGACCCCGGCCAAACCTACGAGCAGTACTTC.